Each of the 25 T cell receptor beta chains below was sequenced from the same sample in a study of T cells after yellow fever vaccination. TCRdb processed the 5' RACE reads anew with MiXCR; each CDR3 protein has one entry. Of approximately 510,000 distinct CDR3 sequences in the sample, 21% were seen once. The sequenced sample was PBMCs, obtained about 20 days after the first yellow fever vaccination. The receptors were sampled from a man between 18 and 29 years old who received the YFV17D yellow fever vaccine.

V usage is TRBV29-1 and J usage is TRBJ1-1; a possible D gene is TRBD1 (5 bases). The V end lost 7 bases, the J end lost 3 bases, and 12 bases lay between the germline ends. The germline gives CDR1 SQVTM, CDR2 ANQGSEA. The CDR3 sequence is 12 residues long. In nucleotides, the CDR3 is TGCAGCGCTAGCGACAGTTACACTGAAGCTTTCTTT. Translation: CSASDSYTEAFF.

This clonotype was recorded a few times. The rearrangement joins TRBV4-1 to TRBJ2-2, with D possibly being TRBD1 (5 bases). The CDR3 runs 13 residues. In germline, CDR1 is MGHRA, CDR2 YSYEKL. V was pared by 3 bases and J by 9 bases, with 11 bases between. The CDR3 DNA reads as TGCGCCAGCAGCCAGACAGTTGCCAGGGAGCTGTTTTTT. Protein: CASSQTVARELFF.

This clonotype was seen more than once but under ten times. The chain combines TRBV7-9 with TRBJ2-7; 7 bases are shared with TRBD1. The CDR3 extends over 14 amino acids. The J segment lost 1 base and the V segment lost 4 bases, leaving 4 bases of the junction unmatched. Germline CDR1 SEHNR, CDR2 FQNEAQ (reference sequence). The CDR3 sequence: CASSSQGPSYEQYF. In DNA form, the CDR3 reads TGTGCCAGCAGCTCACAGGGGCCGTCCTACGAGCAGTACTTC.

This clonotype was picked up many times. This chain links TRBV7-2 with TRBJ1-3; no firm D call. Trimming removed 1 base at V and 4 bases at J, with 8 bases between. From germline, CDR1 is SGHTA and CDR2 FQGNSA. The length of the CDR3 is 14 residues. The CDR3 DNA reads TGTGCCAGCAGCTTAGTGGATAGGGGAAACACCATATATTTT. Translation: CASSLVDRGNTIYF.

This clonotype appeared a few times. The chain links TRBV5-1 to TRBJ1-2, with TRBD1 matching 8 bases. Germline V gives CDR1 SGHRS, CDR2 YFSETQ. With 5 bases clipped from V and 8 bases from J, the junction kept 17 bases outside the gene matches. The CDR3 sequence is 16 residues long. In DNA, the CDR3 is TGCGCCAGCAGTTCAACGCAGGGGGCGTATGAAAGCGGCTACACCTTC. This codes for CASSSTQGAYESGYTF.

This clonotype was seen a few times. The chain has TRBV24-1 and TRBJ1-2, with 7 nucleotides matching TRBD1. Losses at the gene ends were 7 bases for V and 4 bases for J; bases not matched to a gene: 8. Germline loops: CDR1 KGHDR, CDR2 SFDVKD. This CDR3 is built from 14 residues. The DNA for the CDR3 is TGTGCCACCAGCCGGGACAGCACTGCCTATGGCTACACCTTC. Translating gives CATSRDSTAYGYTF.

In its sample, this clonotype was seen a few times. The genes are TRBV5-1 and TRBJ2-5, with TRBD1 identical over 11 bases. CDR1 SGHRS and CDR2 YFSETQ come from the germline V gene. The CDR3 has 16 residues. J lost 0 bases, V lost 1 base, and 2 bases had no gene match. In nucleotides, the CDR3 is TGCGCCAGCAGCTTGCAGGGACAGGGGGACCAAGAGACCCAGTACTTC. This sequence encodes CASSLQGQGDQETQYF.

The V and J genes are TRBV10-3 and TRBJ2-5; D uncertain. The germline CDR1 and CDR2 sequences are ENHRY and SYGVKD. The CDR3 has 14 amino acids. V was pared by 0 bases and J by 5 bases, with 10 bases between. CDR3 in amino acids: CAISESSLAETQYF. As DNA, the CDR3 is TGTGCCATCAGTGAGTCGAGCTTGGCTGAGACCCAGTACTTC.

CDR3 sequence: CASSLVASNTGELFF. The DNA for the CDR3 is TGTGCCAGCAGCTTAGTAGCCAGTAACACCGGGGAGCTGTTTTTT. The V call is TRBV7-2, the J call TRBJ2-2; D not certain. Germline assignment: CDR1 SGHTA and CDR2 FQGNSA. Trimming removed 1 base at V and 2 bases at J, with 8 bases between. CDR3 length equals 15 residues.

The gene calls are TRBV5-1 and TRBJ1-1; D remains unclear. V lost 0 bases, J lost 4 bases, and 13 bases lay in between. The V gene's germline CDR1 is SGHRS and CDR2 YFSETQ. This CDR3 region has 15 residues. The DNA for the CDR3 is TGCGCCAGCAGCTTGGCCGCCAGTGTGGGCACTGAAGCTTTCTTT. Amino acid sequence: CASSLAASVGTEAFF.

This clonotype was counted only a few times. The CDR3 loop reads CASSPGTTGETQYF. In DNA, the CDR3 is TGTGCCAGCAGTCCCGGGACTACAGGAGAGACCCAGTACTTC. V is TRBV12-3 or TRBV12-4 and J is TRBJ2-5; 7 nucleotides agree with TRBD2. This CDR3 region has 14 residues. Trimming at V came to 5 bases and at J to 4 bases, leaving 7 bases not matched to a gene.

The chain is built from TRBV5-1 and TRBJ1-1; possible D gene TRBD1, 5 bases. CDR1 is SGHRS and CDR2 is YFSETQ in the germline V gene. The V end lost 0 bases, the J end lost 10 bases, and 13 bases lay between the germline ends. The CDR3 is 13 residues long. CDR3 in amino acids: CASSLGTGSGAFF. In nucleotides, the CDR3 is TGCGCCAGCAGCTTGGGAACAGGTTCGGGAGCTTTCTTT.

This clonotype occurred a few times. The J gene is TRBJ1-4, the V gene TRBV4-3, with 7 bases identical to TRBD1. This CDR3 is built from 16 residues. Germline assignment: CDR1 LGHNA and CDR2 YSLEER. J gave up 5 bases and V 1 base, and 7 bases lay outside the gene matches. The CDR3 coding sequence is TGCGCCAGCAGCCAAGGGGTGACAGGGTTAAATGAAAAACTGTTTTTT. Amino acid sequence: CASSQGVTGLNEKLFF.

This clonotype was observed at least ten times. This chain uses TRBV12-3 or TRBV12-4 with TRBJ2-2, with D possibly being TRBD1 or TRBD2 (6 bases each). Trimming left V 3 bases short and J 7 bases short, with 12 bases between. CDR3 length: 14 residues. CDR3 loop: CASSLYREDGELFF. CDR3 nucleotide sequence: TGTGCCAGCAGTTTGTACAGGGAGGACGGGGAGCTGTTTTTT.

The V call is TRBV4-2, the J call TRBJ2-4, with 13 bases matching TRBD2. V was clipped by 0 bases and J by 5 bases; unmatched bases: 7. The CDR3 sequence is 18 residues long. From germline, CDR1 is LGHNA and CDR2 YNFKEQ. The CDR3 region has the DNA TGTGCCAGCAGCCAAGAAACTAGCGGGGGGGCGAATGAAAACATTCAGTACTTC. Its translation: CASSQETSGGANENIQYF.

In its sample, this clonotype was seen a few times. The genes are TRBV10-2 and TRBJ2-7; D possibly corresponds to TRBD2 (7 bases). This CDR3 has 15 amino acids. V lost 0 bases to trimming and J lost 3 bases, with 12 bases between them. Germline V CDR1 and CDR2: WSHSY, SAAADI. Here the CDR3 DNA reads TGCGCCAGCAGTGAGTCTGGCGGGGGCGTCTACGAGCAGTACTTC. Its protein is CASSESGGGVYEQYF.

The chain has TRBV9 and TRBJ2-7; TRBD1 matches 7 bases. The CDR3 sequence is 14 residues long. V was pared by 4 bases and J by 6 bases, with 10 bases of the junction left unmatched. Looked up from germline, CDR1 is SGDLS and CDR2 is YYNGEE. CDR3 region: CASSSQTGNGEQYF. The CDR3, as DNA: TGTGCCAGCAGCTCTCAGACAGGGAATGGCGAGCAGTACTTC.

This clonotype was recorded a few times. V and J are TRBV7-9 and TRBJ1-5, with 9 bases lining up with TRBD1. The CDR3 runs to 16 residues. In germline, CDR1 is SEHNR, CDR2 FQNEAQ (reference sequence). Losses at the gene ends were 4 bases for V and 7 bases for J; bases not matched to a gene: 11. The CDR3: CASSSDYRGLGQPQHF. As DNA, the CDR3 is TGTGCCAGCAGCTCCGACTACAGGGGGCTGGGACAGCCCCAGCATTTT.

The V call is TRBV30, the J call TRBJ1-1; unclear D gene. The germline V gene has CDR1 GTSNPN and CDR2 SVGIG (reference sequence). V was pared by 5 bases and J by 1 base, with 8 bases between. The CDR3 is made up of 12 amino acids. CDR3 region: CAWAPGNTEAFF. CDR3 nucleotides: TGTGCCTGGGCTCCGGGGAACACTGAAGCTTTCTTT.

This clonotype was detected only a few times. One end of the junction fails to match germline, which may point to a read error. The chain has TRBV6-2 or TRBV6-3 and TRBJ2-1; 13 bases align to TRBD2. In germline, CDR1 is MNHEY, CDR2 SVGEGT. The CDR3 has 12 amino acids. The CDR3 nucleotides are TGTGCCAGCAGCCCCAGGACTAGCGGGGGCTACTTC. The encoded protein is CASSPRTSGGYF.

This clonotype was observed a few times. CDR3 nucleotide sequence: TGTGCCAGCAGCTTTGGCCAAAACTATGGCTACACCTTC. Encoded protein: CASSFGQNYGYTF. V usage is TRBV7-9 and J usage is TRBJ1-2; D remains unclear. Germline lookup yields CDR1 SEHNR and CDR2 FQNEAQ (reference sequence). Trimming took off 3 bases at V and 2 bases at J, with 7 bases between the two ends. The CDR3 is 13 amino acids.

The chain links TRBV9 to TRBJ2-7, with 7 bases identical to TRBD2. The V and J ends lost 3 bases and 2 bases, in that order; junction bases with no gene match: 11. This CDR3 region has 16 residues. CDR1 and CDR2 from the germline V gene are SGDLS and YYNGEE. CDR3 residues: CASSADETSRAYEQYF. In nucleotides, the CDR3 is TGTGCCAGCAGCGCGGATGAGACTAGCAGAGCCTACGAGCAGTACTTC.

This clonotype appeared a few times. The chain employs TRBV5-4 and TRBJ2-7, with D perhaps TRBD1 (6 bases). The CDR3 contains 13 residues. The ends were cut back, 4 bases at V and 1 base at J, with 9 bases in the middle. The germline V gene encodes CDR1 SGHNT and CDR2 YYREEE (reference sequence). CDR3 in amino acids: CASSPDSSYEQYV. CDR3 nucleotide sequence: TGTGCCAGCAGCCCGGACAGTTCCTACGAGCAGTACGTC.

This clonotype was seen only a few times. DNA for the CDR3: TGTGCCAGCAGTTTATCAGGGGGGGCTTTCCACACCGGGGAGCTGTTTTTT. Encoded protein: CASSLSGGAFHTGELFF. The gene calls are TRBV12-3 or TRBV12-4 and TRBJ2-2, with D tentatively TRBD1 or TRBD2 (7 bases each). The CDR3 length is 17 residues. V gave up 2 bases and J gave up 3 bases, with 16 bases separating them.

This clonotype was counted many times. The chain employs TRBV7-2 and TRBJ1-2; D remains ambiguous. Trimming stripped 0 bases from V and 4 bases from J, with 3 bases between. This CDR3 is 12 amino acids long. Germline lookup yields CDR1 SGHTA and CDR2 FQGNSA. This chain's CDR3 is CASSLASYGYTF. In nucleotides, the CDR3 is TGTGCCAGCAGCTTAGCCAGCTATGGCTACACCTTC. The variable domain in full, with the rest retrieved from reference TRBV7-2 and TRBJ1-2, is GAGVSQSPSNKVTEKGKDVELRCDPISGHTALYWYRQSLGQGLEFLIYFQGNSAPDKSGLPSDRFSAERTGGSVSTLTIQRTQQEDSAVYLCASSLASYGYTFGSGTRLTVV.